This T cell receptor (beta chain) was documented in a study of T cells after yellow fever vaccination. TCRdb passed the 5' RACE reads through MiXCR, listing each CDR3 protein once. This sample has about 340,000 distinct CDR3 sequences, with around 12% found just once. Material: CD4+ T cells sorted from PBMCs, obtained 15 days after the yellow fever booster vaccination. The receptor was isolated from a man younger than 35 who received the YFV17D yellow fever vaccine.

The CDR3 spells CASSTPGLLETQYF. The CDR3 coding sequence is TGTGCCAGTAGTACACCGGGACTATTAGAGACCCAGTACTTC. The V and J genes are TRBV19 and TRBJ2-5; 7 bases line up with TRBD2. The V gene's germline CDR1 is LNHDA and CDR2 SQIVND (reference sequence). The CDR3 is 14 amino acids. The trim removed 4 bases at V and 4 bases at J, leaving 6 bases unmatched.